Listed below are T cell receptor beta chains from one sample, sequenced in a study of blood T cell repertoires in COVID-19. Here immunoSEQ multiplex PCR was the method, and the copy in TCRdb shows in-frame clones only, minus some. The sample lists over 200,000 clones, approximately 85% occurring once. The specimen sequenced was PBMCs or T cells enriched from blood (not recorded which). The source of these receptors is a woman aged 45 to 65 who had recovered from COVID-19. CDR3s include the opening cysteine and the closing phenylalanine or tryptophan. A D gene is named only where the DNA matches it firmly. Size tells how often a clone was seen (once, few, many) or the class of an expanded clone, and some rows leave it out.

d_gene | abundance | j_gene | v_gene | CDR3aa | CDR3nt
- | - | TRBJ2-7 | TRBV9 | CASSAQQGATRQYF | TGTGCCAGCAGCGCACAACAGGGCGCTACGAGGCAGTACTTC
- | - | TRBJ1-4 | TRBV10-3 | CAISPTRTSTNEKLFF | TGTGCCATCAGTCCCACGAGGACATCAACTAATGAAAAACTGTTTTTT
- | - | TRBJ2-7 | TRBV11-3 | CASSPTGSYEQYF | TGTGCCAGCAGCCCAACAGGGTCCTACGAGCAGTACTTC
- | - | TRBJ1-4 | TRBV19 | CASTDRRTATNEKLFF | TGTGCCAGTACGGACAGAAGAACGGCAACTAATGAAAAACTGTTTTTT
- | - | TRBJ1-6 | TRBV10-3 | CAISEGQNNSPLHF | TGTGCCATCAGTGAGGGTCAGAATAATTCACCCCTCCACTTT
TRBD2 | - | TRBJ2-7 | TRBV6-1 | CASSDTGRAWYEQYF | TGTGCCAGCAGTGATACCGGGAGGGCCTGGTACGAGCAGTACTTC
- | - | TRBJ2-1 | TRBV21-1 | CASSKKFNRGSSYNEQFF | TGTGCCAGCAGCAAAAAGTTCAACAGGGGGAGCTCCTACAATGAGCAGTTCTTC
- | - | TRBJ2-5 | TRBV21-1 | CASSKAGTGSETQYF | TGTGCCAGCAGCAAAGCTGGGACAGGGAGCGAGACCCAGTACTTC
- | - | TRBJ1-4 | TRBV10-3 | CAISKQVGTNEKLFF | TGTGCCATCAGTAAACAGGTTGGGACTAATGAAAAACTGTTTTTT
TRBD2 | - | TRBJ2-7 | TRBV29-1 | CSVGLAPSYEQYF | TGCAGCGTTGGACTAGCCCCCTCCTACGAGCAGTACTTC
- | few | TRBJ1-3 | TRBV2 | CASSEALRGRKGNTIYF | TGTGCCAGCAGTGAAGCGCTTCGAGGGAGGAAAGGAAACACCATATATTTT
TRBD2 | - | TRBJ2-1 | TRBV27 | CASSWFWREERGNEQFF | TGTGCCAGCAGTTGGTTCTGGCGGGAGGAACGTGGGAATGAGCAGTTCTTC
TRBD2 | - | TRBJ2-1 | TRBV14 | CASSQARLAASNEQFF | TGTGCCAGCAGCCAAGCCCGACTAGCGGCGAGCAATGAGCAGTTCTTC
- | - | TRBJ2-3 | TRBV18 | CASSPGHLDTDTQYF | TGTGCCAGCTCACCGGGGCACCTCGACACAGATACGCAGTATTTT
TRBD1 | once | TRBJ2-1 | TRBV5-1 | CASSVGTGLYNEQFF | TGCGCCAGCAGCGTAGGGACAGGACTCTACAATGAGCAGTTCTTC
- | - | TRBJ2-1 | TRBV3-1/TRBV3-2 | CASSQEIRSEQFF | TGTGCCAGCAGCCAAGAGATTCGGTCTGAGCAGTTCTTC
TRBD2 | - | TRBJ2-5 | TRBV7-9 | CASSLPLAGGETQYF | TGTGCCAGCAGCCTGCCCCTAGCGGGAGGGGAGACCCAGTACTTC
- | once | TRBJ2-7 | TRBV20-1 | CSARQDYEQYF | TGCAGTGCTAGACAGGACTACGAGCAGTACTTC
- | - | TRBJ2-7 | TRBV29-1 | CSVAIVGPGYEQYF | TGCAGCGTTGCGATCGTTGGGCCAGGCTACGAGCAGTACTTC
TRBD1 | - | TRBJ1-2 | TRBV9 | CASSRGYRGIYGYTF | TGTGCCAGCAGTAGGGGCTACAGGGGAATCTATGGCTACACCTTC
- | - | TRBJ1-3 | TRBV28 | CASSFHTIIGAGNTIYF | TGTGCCAGCAGTTTCCACACTATCATAGGGGCTGGAAACACCATATATTTT
TRBD1 | - | TRBJ1-2 | TRBV11-2 | CASSLDMDRPIYGYTF | TGTGCCAGCAGCTTAGATATGGACAGGCCGATCTATGGCTACACCTTC
- | - | TRBJ2-7 | TRBV7-2 | CASSLGLLSDPYEQYF | TGTGCCAGCAGCTTAGGTCTTCTTAGCGACCCCTACGAGCAGTACTTC
- | - | TRBJ2-7 | TRBV6-5 | CASRLFGGSREQYF | TGTGCCAGCCGCCTTTTTGGGGGCTCCCGGGAGCAGTACTTC
TRBD1 | - | TRBJ2-2 | TRBV28 | CATTGVTGELFF | TGTGCCACCACAGGGGTGACCGGGGAGCTGTTTTTT
- | - | TRBJ1-1 | TRBV25-1 | CASSDERAEAFF | TGTGCCTCTTCAGATGAGAGGGCTGAAGCTTTCTTT
- | - | TRBJ2-3 | TRBV3-1/TRBV3-2 | CASSAERGRDSYRSSGSTDTQYF | TGTGCCAGCAGCGCAGAGAGGGGCCGGGACTCCTATCGATCCTCTGGCAGCACAGATACGCAGTATTTT
TRBD2 | - | TRBJ2-1 | TRBV7-7 | CASSLLGGGSYNEQFF | TGTGCTAGCAGCTTATTGGGGGGGGGATCCTACAATGAGCAGTTCTTC
TRBD1 | - | TRBJ2-1 | TRBV7-7 | CASSTGTGRHEQFF | TGTGCTAGCAGTACCGGGACAGGACGCCATGAGCAGTTCTTC
TRBD1 | - | TRBJ2-2 | TRBV5-4 | CASSLQGVTGELFF | TGTGCCAGCAGCCTCCAGGGGGTCACCGGGGAGCTGTTTTTT
TRBD1 | - | TRBJ2-7 | TRBV5-1 | CASSLAPSGTGIYEQYF | TGCGCCAGCAGCTTGGCTCCCTCCGGGACAGGGATCTACGAGCAGTACTTC
TRBD2 | - | TRBJ2-7 | TRBV27 | CASSYAAGGDYEQYF | TGTGCCAGCAGTTATGCCGCGGGAGGGGACTACGAGCAGTACTTC
TRBD1 | - | TRBJ2-2 | TRBV9 | CASSASTGDTGELFF | TGTGCCAGCAGCGCCTCGACAGGGGACACCGGGGAGCTGTTTTTT
- | few | TRBJ2-1 | TRBV11-1 | CASSLGPREINEQFF | TGTGCCAGCAGCTTAGGTCCCCGTGAGATCAATGAGCAGTTCTTC
- | - | TRBJ1-3 | TRBV5-1 | CASSVSMSGVGNTIYF | TGCGCCAGCAGCGTATCGATGTCAGGGGTGGGAAACACCATATATTTT
- | - | TRBJ1-6 | TRBV18 | CASSPSGSINSPLHF | TGTGCCAGCTCACCTTCGGGATCTATTAATTCACCCCTCCACTTT
- | - | TRBJ1-3 | TRBV3-1/TRBV3-2 | CASSPRGESSGNTIYF | TGTGCCAGCAGCCCCCGGGGGGAGAGCTCTGGAAACACCATATATTTT
TRBD1 | - | TRBJ1-2 | TRBV27 | CASSLGQGTYGYTF | TGTGCCAGCAGTTTGGGACAGGGCACCTATGGCTACACCTTC
TRBD1 | few | TRBJ2-7 | TRBV2 | CASSGGDRPLYEQYF | TGTGCCAGCAGTGGGGGGGACAGGCCCTTGTACGAGCAGTACTTC
- | - | TRBJ2-3 | TRBV28 | CASSSAAGDTQYF | TGTGCCAGCAGTTCCGCCGCGGGAGATACGCAGTATTTT
TRBD1 | - | TRBJ1-6 | TRBV19 | CASSPKQGTSSPLHF | TGTGCCAGTAGTCCGAAACAGGGGACGTCCTCACCCCTCCACTTT
TRBD1 | - | TRBJ1-1 | TRBV19 | CASSSIQGTEAFF | TGTGCCAGTAGTAGCATACAGGGGACTGAAGCTTTCTTT
TRBD1 | - | TRBJ1-1 | TRBV2 | CASGTEMNTEAFF | TGTGCCAGCGGGACAGAGATGAACACTGAAGCTTTCTTT
TRBD2 | - | TRBJ2-2 | TRBV3-1/TRBV3-2 | CASSLSGANTGELFF | TGTGCCAGCAGCCTCAGCGGGGCAAACACCGGGGAGCTGTTTTTT
- | - | TRBJ2-7 | TRBV28 | CASGRINPYEQYF | TGTGCCAGCGGGAGGATCAACCCCTACGAGCAGTACTTC
- | - | TRBJ1-4 | TRBV3-1/TRBV3-2 | CASSPSGRGEKLFF | TGTGCCAGCAGTCCCTCGGGGCGGGGTGAAAAACTGTTTTTT
- | - | TRBJ1-1 | TRBV9 | CASSVGPRAEAFF | TGTGCCAGCAGCGTAGGACCGAGGGCTGAAGCTTTCTTT
TRBD1 | - | TRBJ2-7 | TRBV7-9 | CASSRQGVGQYF | TGTGCCAGCAGCCGACAGGGGGTAGGGCAGTACTTC
- | - | TRBJ2-2 | TRBV6-4 | CASSEWQGGTGELFF | TGTGCCAGCAGTGAGTGGCAGGGAGGCACCGGGGAGCTGTTTTTT